Sequencing of this T cell receptor beta chain was carried out in a study of blood T cell repertoires in COVID-19. Study at large: From the United States, Italy and Spain came samples of acute and convalescent COVID-19.

Original processing methods: Reference gene primers were amplified, and this amplification served to estimate nucleated cell counts. Only in-frame clones appear in the TCRdb table, and some are missing; sequencing was by immunoSEQ multiplex PCR. That table furnishes V, J and clone size, whereas the DNA furnished D and trimming. The sample yields under 350,000 clones, approximately 83% seen once. Between the trimmed V and J ends, which lost 0 bases and 1 base, there was a span of 14 bases. The germline CDR1 and CDR2 sequences are SGHRS and YFSETQ. The CDR3 is 17 residues long. The chain couples TRBV5-1 to TRBJ2-1; possible D gene TRBD2, 5 bases. Sequencing used peripheral blood. This sequence originates from a woman between 70 and 85 years old with acute or convalescent COVID-19. As DNA, the CDR3 is TGCGCCAGCAGCTTGGCTCCGGGGATGAATTCCTACAATGAGCAGTTCTTC. This codes for CASSLAPGMNSYNEQFF. Together with reference TRBV5-1 and TRBJ2-1, the CDR3 gives the full variable domain: KAGVTQTPRYLIKTRGQQVTLSCSPISGHRSVSWYQQTPGQGLQFLFEYFSETQRNKGNFPGRFSGRQFSNSRSEMNVSTLELGDSALYLCASSLAPGMNSYNEQFFGPGTRLTVL.